This entry features one T cell receptor beta chain sequence. The germline V gene has CDR1 GTSNPN and CDR2 SVGIG (reference sequence). The CDR3 contains 13 residues. V trimming: 2 bases; J trimming: 5 bases; junction bases outside the gene matches: 3. The sample is drawn from a study of blood T cell repertoires in COVID-19. Profiling relied on immunoSEQ multiplex PCR, and the TCRdb table lists in-frame clones only, not all of them. The sample gives approximately 100,000 clones, 85% of which show up once; about two fifths is in the top ten. V is TRBV30 and J is TRBJ2-3; 8 positions match TRBD2. The source is a man of 80 years or more with acute or convalescent COVID-19. What was sequenced was peripheral blood. CDR3 DNA sequence: TGTGCCTGGAGTTCCGGGAGGGGAGATACGCAGTATTTT. Translating gives CAWSSGRGDTQYF.